The 26 T cell receptor beta chains listed next were all sequenced from one sample in a study of blood T cells in healthy people across ages. Through a sample-barcoded 5' primer and a J-beta primer mix, a second PCR was run for roughly 6 to 11 cycles. TCRdb re-derived calls from the 5' RACE reads in MiXCR, one entry per CDR3 protein. The table includes over 950,000 distinct CDR3 sequences, roughly 47% detected once. Source material: blood. The receptors derive from a woman aged 55-70 years in good health.

The V and J genes are TRBV6-5 and TRBJ2-4, with D unclear. The DNA end favors TRBJ2-5, so the J call may be wrong. Germline V CDR1 and CDR2: MNHEY, SVGAGI. This CDR3 is built from 13 residues. CDR3 nucleotides: TGTGCCAGCAGTTTTATATACGGAGAGACCCAGTACTTC. It yields the protein CASSFIYGETQYF.

This clonotype was detected only a few times. The CDR3: CAISEWIYNEQYF. Written as DNA, the CDR3 is TGTGCCATCAGTGAGTGGATATACAATGAGCAGTACTTC. J is TRBJ2-5 and V is TRBV10-3; no firm D call. The CDR3 has 13 amino acids. Germline V lookup: CDR1 ENHRY, CDR2 SYGVKD. Trimming shortened V by 1 base and J by 11 bases, and 14 bases separated the two germline ends.

V and J are TRBV29-1 and TRBJ2-5, with D tentatively TRBD1 or TRBD2 (5 bases each). This CDR3 contains 13 residues. Trimming took off 7 bases at V and 5 bases at J, with 17 bases between the two ends. The germline V gene has CDR1 SQVTM and CDR2 ANQGSEA. CDR3 nucleotides: TGCAGCGCTGAGGGGTTGCGGTGGGAGACCCAGTACTTC. This codes for CSAEGLRWETQYF.

J is TRBJ2-3 and V is TRBV27; TRBD1 or TRBD2 may be the D gene (5 bases each). Deletions cut 1 base from V and 9 bases from J, with 8 bases between. The CDR3 spans 12 residues. Per germline, CDR1 MNHEY and CDR2 SMNVEV (reference sequence). The CDR3 bases are TGTGCCAGCAGTTTATACGGGGCCACGCAGTATTTT. Residues: CASSLYGATQYF.

The chain uses TRBV7-2 and TRBJ2-4, with TRBD2 matching 12 bases. V lost 1 base and J lost 9; bases outside the gene matches: 13. Per the germline V gene, CDR1 is SGHTA and CDR2 is FQGNSA. The CDR3 consists of 18 residues. The CDR3, as DNA: TGTGCCAGCAGCTTAGGGGGCACTAGCGGGAGGAGGCTAGGCATTCAGTACTTC. This encodes CASSLGGTSGRRLGIQYF.

This clonotype appeared a few times. The gene calls are TRBV6-2 or TRBV6-3 and TRBJ1-2, with D unclear. This CDR3 is built from 13 residues. V shed 6 bases and J shed 5 bases, with 13 bases lying between them. CDR1 and CDR2 from the germline V gene are MNHEY and SVGEGT. The CDR3, as DNA: TGTGCCAGCAGCCGGGTAGAGCTGTATGGCTACACCTTC. This sequence encodes CASSRVELYGYTF.

J is TRBJ2-4 and V is TRBV19, with D unclear. The CDR3 loop spans 11 amino acids. Trimming took 4 bases from V and 7 from J, leaving 5 bases between them. Germline V gives CDR1 LNHDA, CDR2 SQIVND (reference sequence). The CDR3 DNA sequence: TGTGCCAGTAGTAATGTTAACATTCAGTACTTC. Amino acid sequence: CASSNVNIQYF.

Turning to this clonotype: One end of the junction varies from germline; a read error may be responsible. The chain has TRBV28 and TRBJ2-7; D possibly corresponds to TRBD1 (7 bases). Per the germline V gene, CDR1 is MDHEN and CDR2 is SYDVKM. The CDR3 loop spans 15 amino acids. Here the CDR3 reads CASKEEGALSCEQYF. The CDR3 DNA reads TGTGCCAGCAAAGAGGAGGGGGCTCTCTCCTGCGAGCAGTACTTC.

This clonotype was seen only a few times. The chain has TRBV14 and TRBJ2-3; D call uncertain. Germline V CDR1 and CDR2: SGHDN, FVKESK. V was cut by 0 bases and J by 0 bases, with 7 bases left in between. The CDR3 has 15 residues. CDR3 residues: CASSQETPSTDTQYF. The CDR3 region has the DNA TGTGCCAGCAGCCAAGAAACTCCGAGCACAGATACGCAGTATTTT.

This clonotype was seen repeatedly, ten times or more. CDR3 nucleotide sequence: TGTGCCAGCAGTCCGGAGGGGGATACGCAGTATTTT. Protein product: CASSPEGDTQYF. The chain is built from TRBV12-3 or TRBV12-4 and TRBJ2-3; TRBD2 is a possible D gene (6 bases). V dropped 5 bases and J dropped 6 bases, with 9 bases sitting between them. This CDR3 region has 12 residues.

This clonotype was counted many times. The V and J genes are TRBV28 and TRBJ2-1, with 10 bases identical to TRBD2. V shed 3 bases, J shed 6 bases, and the junction held 5 bases outside the gene matches. Germline-derived CDR1 and CDR2 are MDHEN and SYDVKM. The CDR3 spans 15 residues. CDR3 in amino acids: CASSFTSGDINEQFF. The DNA of the CDR3 is TGTGCCAGCAGTTTTACTAGCGGGGACATCAATGAGCAGTTCTTC.

This clonotype has a handful of counts. This sequence joins TRBV5-6 and TRBJ2-2; D could derive from TRBD1 or TRBD2 (5 bases each). Germline CDR1 and CDR2: SGHDT and YYEEEE. The CDR3 is 15 residues long. The ends were cut back, 3 bases at V and 6 bases at J, with 15 bases in the middle. CDR3 in DNA: TGTGCCAGCAGCTACGGGACCGGCGGAGCCGGGGAGCTGTTTTTT. Residues: CASSYGTGGAGELFF.

V is TRBV20-1 and J is TRBJ2-1, with 15 bases identical to TRBD2. J was trimmed by 8 bases and V by 0 bases; bases with no gene match: 8. The germline V gene has CDR1 DFQATT and CDR2 SNEGSKA (reference sequence). The CDR3 length is 17 residues. CDR3 sequence (DNA): TGCAGTGCTAGAGATGGGACTAGCGGGAGGACCCAATATGAGCAGTTCTTC. Encoded protein: CSARDGTSGRTQYEQFF.

The gene calls are TRBV28 and TRBJ2-4, with a weak D call TRBD2 (7 bases). The DNA end is a closer match to TRBJ2-5, so the J assignment may be wrong. The CDR3 covers 15 residues. The germline V gene encodes CDR1 MDHEN and CDR2 SYDVKM. CDR3 nucleotides: TGTGCCAGCAGCACCAAGGGGGGGTCTGCCGAGACCCAGTACTTC. Residues: CASSTKGGSAETQYF.

V and J are TRBV7-9 and TRBJ1-1, with D uncertain. The ends were cut back, 4 bases at V and 9 bases at J, with 15 bases in the middle. The CDR3 spans 13 residues. CDR1 is SEHNR, CDR2 FQNEAQ, per germline (reference sequence). DNA of the CDR3: TGTGCCAGCAGCTCCGGAAGTCTCCCTAAAGCTTTCTTT. The encoded protein is CASSSGSLPKAFF.

There are a few counts of this clonotype. The chain couples TRBV4-1 to TRBJ2-3, with D hard to call. Trimming left V 2 bases short and J 4 bases short, with 10 bases between. There are 14 residues in the CDR3. Germline V lookup: CDR1 MGHRA, CDR2 YSYEKL. In nucleotides, the CDR3 is TGCGCCAGCAGCCAATTAGGGCCCGCAGATACGCAGTATTTT. Amino acid sequence: CASSQLGPADTQYF.

V gene TRBV7-9 combines with J gene TRBJ2-7, with 9 bases aligning to TRBD2. Germline lookup yields CDR1 SEHNR and CDR2 FQNEAQ (reference sequence). The ends lost 0 bases at V and 3 bases at J; junction bases unmatched: 3. This CDR3 has 15 amino acids. CDR3 sequence reads: CASSLARTSDYEQYF. The CDR3 nucleotides read TGTGCCAGCAGCTTAGCTCGGACTAGCGACTACGAGCAGTACTTC. Drawing the rest from reference TRBV7-9 and TRBJ2-7, the complete variable domain is DTGVSQNPRHKITKRGQNVTFRCDPISEHNRLYWYRQTLGQGPEFLTYFQNEAQLEKSRLLSDRFSAERPKGSFSTLEIQRTEQGDSAMYLCASSLARTSDYEQYFGPGTRLTVT.

The chain employs TRBV20-1 and TRBJ1-6, with 7 nucleotides matching TRBD1. The V and J ends lost 5 bases and 6 bases, in that order; junction bases with no gene match: 4. From germline, CDR1 is DFQATT and CDR2 SNEGSKA (reference sequence). This CDR3 has 13 amino acids. The CDR3 loop reads CSAADRANSPLHF. In DNA, the CDR3 is TGCAGTGCTGCAGACAGGGCTAATTCACCCCTCCACTTT.

The V call is TRBV4-1, the J call TRBJ2-3, with D possibly called TRBD1 or TRBD2 (5 bases each). V lost 3 bases to trimming and J lost 5 bases, with 12 bases between them. Germline V lookup: CDR1 MGHRA, CDR2 YSYEKL. The CDR3 runs to 14 residues. The chain's CDR3 is CASSHSMGEDTQYF. The CDR3 nucleotides read TGCGCCAGCAGCCACAGCATGGGGGAAGATACGCAGTATTTT.

The rearrangement links TRBV6-6 to TRBJ2-1; D is perhaps TRBD2 (6 bases). This CDR3 region has 17 residues. Looked up from germline, CDR1 is MNHNY and CDR2 is SVGAGI (reference sequence). The V end was cut by 5 bases, the J end by 6 bases, with 23 bases between. The CDR3 loop reads CASSKYGAPSGANEQFF. CDR3 nucleotide sequence: TGTGCCAGCAGTAAATACGGTGCCCCCTCGGGAGCCAATGAGCAGTTCTTC.

The V call is TRBV20-1, the J call TRBJ2-1; D unclear. The better agreement between TRBJ2-7 and the DNA end casts doubt on the J call. Germline V gene lookup returns CDR1 DFQATT and CDR2 SNEGSKA (reference sequence). The CDR3 covers 10 residues. CDR3 region: CSAGRHEQYF. As DNA, the CDR3 is TGCAGTGCTGGCCGTCATGAGCAGTACTTC.

In its sample, this clonotype was seen a few times. The DNA of the CDR3 is TGCAGTGCTAGGACCCCTGGGAAGGGCAGGGAAAAACTGTTTTTT. Translation: CSARTPGKGREKLFF. The V gene is TRBV20-1, the J gene TRBJ1-4, with D uncertain. In germline, CDR1 is DFQATT, CDR2 SNEGSKA (reference sequence). The CDR3 runs 15 residues. V was pared by 3 bases and J by 8 bases, with 19 bases between.

The chain joins TRBV6-2 or TRBV6-3 to TRBJ2-5; the D gene could be TRBD1 or TRBD2 (6 bases each). Germline V lookup: CDR1 MNHEY, CDR2 SVGEGT. CDR3 length equals 13 residues. V gave up 7 bases and J gave up 5 bases, with 14 bases separating them. The CDR3 loop reads CASTHGGGETQYF. CDR3 coding DNA: TGTGCCAGCACCCACGGGGGCGGTGAGACCCAGTACTTC.

V usage is TRBV18 and J usage is TRBJ2-1, with 8 bases matching TRBD1. The V gene's germline CDR1 is KGHSH and CDR2 LQKENI. This CDR3 spans 13 amino acids. After removal of 2 bases from V and 9 bases from J, the junction contained 3 bases not matched to a gene. The CDR3 spells CASSPTGTGEQFF. For the CDR3, the DNA is TGTGCCAGCTCACCAACTGGGACAGGTGAGCAGTTCTTC.

As regards this clonotype: Relative to the germline gene, one junction end is altered; a read error may explain this. The gene calls are TRBV5-6 and TRBJ1-5; D is uncertain. The CDR3 covers 16 residues. Germline loops: CDR1 SGHDT, CDR2 YYEEEE. The CDR3 spells CASSLWAGYSNQPQHF. CDR3 coding DNA: TGTGCCAGTAGCTTGTGGGCAGGCTATAGCAATCAGCCCCAGCATTTT.

This sequence joins TRBV3-1 and TRBJ1-1; D remains unclear. Germline V gives CDR1 LGHDT, CDR2 YNNKEL (reference sequence). V was cut by 0 bases and J by 11 bases, with 19 bases left in between. The CDR3 is made up of 15 amino acids. The CDR3 loop is CASSQDPGVALPAFF. CDR3 sequence (DNA): TGTGCCAGCAGCCAAGATCCCGGGGTCGCCTTACCGGCTTTCTTT.